These T cell receptor beta chains were read from a single sample in a study of T cell responses to AZD1222 COVID-19 vaccine. This table comes from immunoSEQ multiplex PCR, and its TCRdb copy is limited to in-frame clones, with some not included. The table lists over 85,000 clones, 84% of them singletons. The material was peripheral blood, obtained on day 0 of AZD1222 vaccination. The origin of the receptors is an adult in good health. Each CDR3 is given without its conserved first and last residue. Each record gives: J gene, V gene, CDR3 protein.

>TRBJ2-7|TRBV7-9
ASSFPSGGSSYEQY
>TRBJ1-6|TRBV28
ASSSPGQGNGSPLH
>TRBJ1-4|TRBV11-2
ASSLVPRGKLF
>TRBJ1-5|TRBV2
ASSGPLNQPQH
>TRBJ2-6|TRBV6-4
ASSDSAAGAGANVLT
>TRBJ2-5|TRBV10-1
ASSMTVQETQY
>TRBJ1-1|TRBV2
ASSQGQNTEAF
>TRBJ2-3|TRBV12-3/TRBV12-4
ASSLVGDTQY
>TRBJ1-2|TRBV28
ASSLPGQPYGYT
>TRBJ1-5|TRBV6-5
ASWEGSNQPQH
>TRBJ2-1|TRBV24-1
ATRPQGQGNEQF
>TRBJ2-1|TRBV10-3
AISQDLYNEQF
>TRBJ1-1|TRBV19
ASRTGQSSEAF
>TRBJ2-7|TRBV3-1/TRBV3-2
ASSQAGQSSYEQY
>TRBJ1-1|TRBV6-2/TRBV6-3
ASSYPMNTEAF
>TRBJ1-2|TRBV18
ASSPPGQGTSNYGYT
>TRBJ2-2|TRBV6-5
ASRRTGDTGELF
>TRBJ1-5|TRBV6-5
ASSSQGVSQPQH
>TRBJ2-5|TRBV21-1
ASPGQRETQY
>TRBJ2-6|TRBV27
ASSWSQRSGANVLT
>TRBJ2-5|TRBV9
ASSVDGWRETQY
>TRBJ1-2|TRBV10-1
ASTLTGNYGYT
>TRBJ1-2|TRBV2
ASSEAGDYGYT
>TRBJ2-1|TRBV3-1/TRBV3-2
ASSLGLAAAPGAGTDEQF
>TRBJ1-5|TRBV19
ASRSGDQPQH
>TRBJ1-6|TRBV4-1
ASSRGSLGSPLH
>TRBJ2-1|TRBV6-2/TRBV6-3
ASSPDLAGNQF
>TRBJ1-2|TRBV3-1/TRBV3-2
ASSPLGDGYT
>TRBJ2-4|TRBV10-3
AISPDGNIQY
>TRBJ2-1|TRBV4-2
ASSQDSSGRADEQF
>TRBJ2-2|TRBV7-8
ASSPFARNTGELF
>TRBJ2-7|TRBV29-1
SAATGDTYEQY
>TRBJ2-5|TRBV18
ASSPPGLARETQY
>TRBJ1-2|TRBV30
AWNLVAGRANYGYT
>TRBJ1-1|TRBV11-3
ASSFPGQGAGGEAF
>TRBJ2-3|TRBV4-1
ASQLGGRREHTQY
>TRBJ2-7|TRBV9
ASSSRAPPYEQY
>TRBJ2-5|TRBV11-2
ASSFDGETQY
>TRBJ2-1|TRBV6-1
ASSEARGYNEQF
>TRBJ2-1|TRBV5-4
ASSLRQGGNEQF
>TRBJ2-1|TRBV7-2
ASSPRAGTGYNEQF
>TRBJ2-2|TRBV30
AWSRDRGLGELF
>TRBJ1-6|TRBV19
ASSPREGLVLH